This T cell receptor beta chain was sequenced for a study of T-cell memory formation after mild COVID-19. TCRdb ran MiXCR on the 5' RACE reads and lists one entry per CDR3 protein. This sample carries around 500,000 distinct CDR3 sequences, 18% of them seen once, and the ten largest clones take about 12%. This CDR3 is built from 14 residues. V lost 4 bases and J 4 bases, leaving 12 bases between the germline ends. Germline V lookup: CDR1 KGHDR, CDR2 SFDVKD. Notes on the study in general: The second-wave clones peaking on day 37 were not confirmed as SARS-CoV-2-specific. A second wave expanding day 15 to 37 was CD4+-biased; contracting clones were balanced. Clones which contracted sat mainly in CM and EM if CD4+, and in EMRA if CD8+. Cross-reactive memory apparently joined, as some responding clones appeared in pre-infection memory.

The table lists this clonotype with many counts. Its antigen is unidentified. This receptor was obtained from an adult woman who had mild COVID-19 (a few samples of this study predate the infection). Cell type and time point are not known. The sample comprised PBMCs or a T cell subset sorted from them (not recorded which). This chain connects TRBV24-1 to TRBJ1-2; D might be TRBD1 (5 bases). This CDR3 reads CATSDRGAAYGYTF. CDR3 DNA sequence: TGTGCCACCAGTGACCGAGGGGCGGCCTATGGCTACACCTTC.